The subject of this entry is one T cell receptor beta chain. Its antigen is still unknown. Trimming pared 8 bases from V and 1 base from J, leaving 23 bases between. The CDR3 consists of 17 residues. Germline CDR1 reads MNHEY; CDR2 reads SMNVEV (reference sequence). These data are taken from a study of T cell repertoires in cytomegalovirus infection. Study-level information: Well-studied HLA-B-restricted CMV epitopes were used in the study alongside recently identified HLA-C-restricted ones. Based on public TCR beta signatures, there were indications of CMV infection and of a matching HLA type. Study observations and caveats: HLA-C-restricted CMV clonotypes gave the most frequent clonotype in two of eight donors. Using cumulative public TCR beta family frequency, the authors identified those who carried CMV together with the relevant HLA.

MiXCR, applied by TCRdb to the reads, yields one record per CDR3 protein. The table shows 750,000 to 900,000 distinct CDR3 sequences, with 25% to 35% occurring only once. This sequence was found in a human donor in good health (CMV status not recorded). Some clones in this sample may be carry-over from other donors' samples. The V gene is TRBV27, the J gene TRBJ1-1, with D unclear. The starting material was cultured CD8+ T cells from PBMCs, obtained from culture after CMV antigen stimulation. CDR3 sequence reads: CASVPLGVGWENTEAFF. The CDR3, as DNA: TGTGCCAGCGTCCCGTTGGGCGTTGGTTGGGAGAACACTGAAGCTTTCTTT.